This TCR beta chain stems from a study of shared clonotypes between healthy human individuals. Caucasian adults living in Nashville, Tennessee, provided all samples. The germline V gene has CDR1 SEHNR and CDR2 FQNEAQ (reference sequence). The trim removed 1 base at V and 2 bases at J, leaving 4 bases unmatched. The CDR3 is 15 amino acids. The method was immunoSEQ multiplex PCR; TCRdb's version includes in-frame clones alone and lacks a portion of them. This table holds 2 million to 2.5 million clones, approximately 96% found once. The genes are TRBV7-9 and TRBJ1-1; 7 nucleotides agree with TRBD1. The TCR sequence derives from a young man in good health. The sequenced sample was naive CD4+ T cells sorted from blood. Specified subset: CD45RA+ positively selected. DNA for the CDR3: TGTGCCAGCAGCTTAGTTGCAGGGGGAAACACTGAAGCTTTCTTT. It translates to CASSLVAGGNTEAFF.